This entry lists 26 T cell receptor beta chains sequenced from one sample in a study of T cells in Graves' hyperthyroidism and ophthalmopathy. RNA transcripts provided the source from which TCR beta CDR3 regions were amplified. First-round RT-PCR with HTBI primers amplified the TCR CDR3 region. TCRdb analysed the multiplex PCR reads with MiXCR anew, one entry per CDR3 protein. Found here are 500,000 to 600,000 distinct CDR3 sequences, roughly 50% of them singletons; the top ten hold roughly 7.7%. Sequencing used peripheral blood or thyroid tissue (not recorded which). The receptors come from a woman aged 18-35 years with Graves' hyperthyroidism.

V is TRBV12-5 and J is TRBJ2-2, with 9 bases matching TRBD1. The CDR3 contains 18 residues. Germline V gene sequence: CDR1 LGHNT, CDR2 FRNRAP. With 0 bases clipped from V and 6 bases from J, the junction kept 11 bases outside the gene matches. The CDR3, as DNA: TGTGCTAGTGGTTTGGTACAGTTCGGACAGGGGCTCCCCGGGGAGCTGTTTTTT. This sequence encodes CASGLVQFGQGLPGELFF.

The CDR3 DNA reads TGCAGCAGTTCTAGCTCTGGCAAAAATGGCTACACCTTC. Encoded protein: CSSSSSGKNGYTF. This chain links TRBV29-1 with TRBJ1-2; D remains unclear. In germline, CDR1 is SQVTM, CDR2 ANQGSEA. CDR3 length equals 13 residues. The germline V and J ends were trimmed by 8 bases and 6 bases, with 19 bases remaining between them.

This clonotype was picked up many times. DNA for the CDR3: TGTGCCAGCAGCCAAACCCTCCCGGACCAAGAGACCCAGTACTTC. Translating gives CASSQTLPDQETQYF. The chain links TRBV14 to TRBJ2-5; the D is unclear. This CDR3 comprises 15 residues. V was trimmed by 2 bases and J by 0 bases, leaving 10 bases between them. The germline V gene has CDR1 SGHDN and CDR2 FVKESK.

This clonotype has ten or more counts. This chain joins TRBV5-4 and TRBJ1-2, with D perhaps matching TRBD1 (5 bases). Looked up from germline, CDR1 is SGHNT and CDR2 is YYREEE (reference sequence). V was clipped by 2 bases and J by 0 bases, with 11 bases between them. This CDR3 has 15 residues. The CDR3 region has the DNA TGTGCCAGCAGCTTCGGGACGGCCTCTAACTATGGCTACACCTTC. It translates to CASSFGTASNYGYTF.

This clonotype was recorded at least ten times. This chain connects TRBV6-1 to TRBJ1-5; tentative D call: TRBD1 (5 bases). Between the trimmed V and J ends, which lost 8 bases and 2 bases, there was a span of 10 bases. The CDR3 is 13 amino acids. Germline V CDR1 and CDR2: MNHNS, SASEGT. Here the CDR3 reads CASLVGGNQPQHF. The CDR3 DNA follows: TGTGCCAGCTTAGTAGGGGGCAATCAGCCCCAGCATTTT.

The sample holds a few counts of this clonotype. The chain couples TRBV2 to TRBJ1-2; TRBD1 matches at 7 bases. The CDR3 loop spans 11 amino acids. Germline V gene sequence: CDR1 SNHLY, CDR2 FYNNEI. The V and J ends lost 8 bases and 10 bases, in that order; junction bases with no gene match: 7. The CDR3 region has the DNA TGTGCCAGCGGGGGACAGTTGATCTACACCTTC. Translated, it gives CASGGQLIYTF.

The J gene is TRBJ2-7, the V gene TRBV7-2; D is unresolved. Trimming left V 5 bases short and J 1 base short, with 15 bases between. From germline, CDR1 is SGHTA and CDR2 FQGNSA. This CDR3 is built from 15 residues. CDR3 in amino acids: CASSAIWGRSYEQYF. CDR3 coding DNA: TGTGCCAGCAGCGCGATTTGGGGTCGGTCCTACGAGCAGTACTTC.

This clonotype was seen a handful of times. CDR3 DNA: TGTGCCAGCAGTGAAGACCCCACAGACGTCCACGAGCAGTACTTC. Residues: CASSEDPTDVHEQYF. The chain recombines TRBV6-1 with TRBJ2-7; D is unresolved. Trimming removed 1 base at V and 5 bases at J, with 15 bases between. CDR1 and CDR2 from the germline V gene are MNHNS and SASEGT. The CDR3 has 15 residues.

Turning to this clonotype: This may be a read error: a much more frequent sequence differs by one nucleotide. The V call is TRBV20-1, the J call TRBJ2-2; D call uncertain. V lost 2 bases, J lost 1 base, and 8 bases lay in between. Per germline, CDR1 DFQATT and CDR2 SNEGSKA (reference sequence). The CDR3 contains 14 residues. DNA for the CDR3: TGCAGTGCTAGACTGCTTGGGAACACCGGGGAGCTGTTTTTT. The encoded protein is CSARLLGNTGELFF.

Many counts were recorded for this clonotype. This chain joins TRBV12-3 or TRBV12-4 and TRBJ1-5; no firm D call. The V end was cut by 6 bases, the J end by 3 bases, with 12 bases between. There are 14 residues in the CDR3. The CDR3 spells CASSRGRTNQPQHF. CDR3 DNA sequence: TGTGCCAGCAGCCGCGGACGGACCAATCAGCCCCAGCATTTT.

This clonotype is medium-sized in the sample. The V gene is TRBV29-1, the J gene TRBJ1-5; tentatively, D is TRBD1 (5 bases). The V end was cut by 5 bases, the J end by 2 bases, with 13 bases between. The CDR3 spans 14 residues. Germline CDR1 reads SQVTM; CDR2 reads ANQGSEA. The CDR3 DNA follows: TGCAGCGTTACAGGATCTAATGGCAATCAGCCCCAGCATTTT. Its translation: CSVTGSNGNQPQHF.

This clonotype has more than one count but fewer than ten. This chain links TRBV7-6 with TRBJ2-7; D might be TRBD1 (7 bases). CDR1 and CDR2 (germline): SGHVS, FNYEAQ. Trimming removed 5 bases at V and 5 bases at J, with 10 bases between. This CDR3 comprises 12 residues. The CDR3 region is CASSQGGNEQYF. The CDR3 nucleotides are TGTGCCAGCAGCCAGGGGGGCAACGAGCAGTACTTC.

In its sample, this clonotype was seen many times. This chain uses TRBV5-1 with TRBJ2-7; tentatively, D is TRBD1 (5 bases). V was trimmed by 1 base and J by 5 bases, leaving 7 bases between them. This CDR3 spans 12 amino acids. The V gene's germline CDR1 is SGHRS and CDR2 YFSETQ. This CDR3 reads CASSLLRDEQYF. The CDR3 DNA reads as TGCGCCAGCAGCTTGCTCAGGGACGAGCAGTACTTC. The entire variable domain, with the rest obtained from reference TRBV5-1 and TRBJ2-7, is as follows: KAGVTQTPRYLIKTRGQQVTLSCSPISGHRSVSWYQQTPGQGLQFLFEYFSETQRNKGNFPGRFSGRQFSNSRSEMNVSTLELGDSALYLCASSLLRDEQYFGPGTRLTVT.

In its sample, this clonotype was seen many times. The rearrangement links TRBV28 to TRBJ1-2, with D unresolved. Germline V lookup: CDR1 MDHEN, CDR2 SYDVKM. The CDR3 runs to 13 residues. V dropped 1 base and J dropped 3 bases, with 6 bases sitting between them. CDR3 DNA sequence: TGTGCCAGCAGTTTATCCGAGGACTATGGCTACACCTTC. This codes for CASSLSEDYGYTF.

This clonotype has at least ten counts. The V call is TRBV2, the J call TRBJ2-2, with 7 nucleotides matching TRBD2. Germline CDR1 reads SNHLY; CDR2 reads FYNNEI. This CDR3 has 15 amino acids. With V trimmed by 4 bases and J by 1 base, 3 bases remained unmatched. Written as DNA, the CDR3 is TGTGCCAGCAGTGTGGGACTACTGAACACCGGGGAGCTGTTTTTT. Encoded protein: CASSVGLLNTGELFF.

V and J are TRBV11-2 and TRBJ1-4; D is possibly TRBD1 (6 bases). V shed 8 bases and J shed 6 bases, with 19 bases lying between them. The V gene's germline CDR1 is SGHAT and CDR2 FQNNGV. The CDR3 length is 15 residues. The DNA of the CDR3 is TGTGCCAGCTCCGAGGGGGGTGGGATAGATGAAAAACTGTTTTTT. Protein sequence: CASSEGGGIDEKLFF.

This clonotype appeared many times. The chain couples TRBV7-2 to TRBJ2-5, with D tentatively TRBD2 (5 bases). V lost 3 bases, J lost 7 bases, and 6 bases lay in between. Germline CDR1 and CDR2: SGHTA and FQGNSA. The CDR3 extends over 11 amino acids. The CDR3 loop reads CASSFRGTQYF. CDR3 nucleotide sequence: TGTGCCAGCAGCTTTCGGGGGACCCAGTACTTC.

Note on this clonotype: This may come from a read error, since a much larger clone is one base off. The chain carries TRBV15 and TRBJ1-4; the D gene is possibly TRBD1 (5 bases). Germline V gives CDR1 LNHNV, CDR2 YYDKDF (reference sequence). This CDR3 is 15 amino acids long. In DNA, the CDR3 is TGTGCCACCAGCAGAGCGGGACGGCCGAATGAAAAACCGTTTTTT. Amino acids: CATSRAGRPNEKPFF.

The chain couples TRBV29-1 to TRBJ1-3, with D hard to call. Germline values: CDR1 SQVTM, CDR2 ANQGSEA. V lost 6 bases, J lost 1 base, and 10 bases lay in between. The CDR3 totals 13 residues. In nucleotides, the CDR3 is TGCAGCGTAGTTGTACAGTCTGGAAACACCATATATTTT. The encoded protein is CSVVVQSGNTIYF.

Turning to this clonotype: This sequence may be a read error, since a much larger clone differs from it by one base. This sequence joins TRBV10-3 and TRBJ2-2, with D perhaps TRBD2 (6 bases). CDR1 and CDR2 from the germline V gene are ENHRY and SYGVKD. This CDR3 has 14 residues. Trimming took off 11 bases at V and 4 bases at J, with 17 bases between the two ends. CDR3: CAVKFGTLTGELFF. CDR3 DNA: TGTGCCGTCAAATTCGGGACTCTCACCGGGGAGCTGTTTTTT.

J is TRBJ2-6 and V is TRBV29-1; 8 bases match TRBD1. Trimming at V came to 4 bases and at J to 1 base, leaving 12 bases not matched to a gene. The CDR3 sequence is 18 residues long. Germline V gene sequence: CDR1 SQVTM, CDR2 ANQGSEA. The CDR3 spells CSVGSAGGVLSGANVLTF. The CDR3 bases are TGCAGCGTTGGTTCGGCAGGGGGCGTTTTGTCTGGGGCCAACGTCCTGACTTTC.

The V gene is TRBV20-1, the J gene TRBJ1-1; D unclear. Per the germline V gene, CDR1 is DFQATT and CDR2 is SNEGSKA (reference sequence). This CDR3 has 11 amino acids. The V and J ends lost 3 bases and 10 bases respectively, with 12 bases between them. The CDR3 spells CSASSWGGAFF. Here the CDR3 DNA reads TGCAGTGCTAGCTCGTGGGGTGGAGCTTTCTTT.

This clonotype has at least ten counts. The gene calls are TRBV6-1 and TRBJ2-2; D possibly corresponds to TRBD1 (6 bases). CDR3 length: 15 amino acids. CDR1 is MNHNS, CDR2 SASEGT, per germline. Trimming took off 4 bases at V and 1 base at J, with 10 bases between the two ends. CDR3: CASSVDRLNTGELFF. The CDR3 DNA sequence: TGTGCCAGCAGTGTAGACAGGCTGAACACCGGGGAGCTGTTTTTT.

This clonotype occurred once. V and J are TRBV7-9 and TRBJ2-7, with 10 bases fitting TRBD1. The CDR3 is made up of 16 amino acids. V dropped 5 bases and J dropped 8; count of bases not matched to a gene: 15. Per the germline V gene, CDR1 is SEHNR and CDR2 is FQNEAQ (reference sequence). CDR3 in amino acids: CASSRTGGINQPQQYF. The CDR3 DNA reads as TGTGCCAGCAGCCGGACAGGGGGTATCAATCAGCCCCAGCAGTACTTC.

The genes are TRBV12-3 or TRBV12-4 and TRBJ1-1, with a tentative D call TRBD1 (6 bases). Trimming cost V 7 bases and J 14 bases, with 26 bases left between them. CDR3 length equals 14 residues. The CDR3 nucleotides are TGTGCCAGCACAATCTCGGGGGCCTACAATGAGCAGTTCTTT. Translated, it gives CASTISGAYNEQFF.

The table lists this clonotype with many counts. The J gene is TRBJ2-7, the V gene TRBV4-2, with a weak D call TRBD1 (6 bases). V lost 4 bases, J lost 3 bases, and 10 bases lay in between. CDR3 length: 13 amino acids. The V gene's germline CDR1 is LGHNA and CDR2 YNFKEQ. Here the CDR3 reads CASSPDSLYEQYF. For the CDR3, the DNA is TGTGCCAGCAGCCCGGACAGCCTCTACGAGCAGTACTTC.